One sample yielded the 14 T cell receptor beta chains listed below, sequenced in a study of cytomegalovirus exposure and HLA in healthy donors. The PCR was carried out with 60 Vbeta primers and 13 Jbeta primers. Assay: immunoSEQ multiplex PCR; the TCRdb copy retains only in-frame clones and omits some. Of 90,000 or so clones in the sample, 80% to 90% were seen once. Sequenced: PBMCs. These receptors were obtained from a man aged 30 to 45 in good health and CMV-seropositive.

The V call is TRBV5-1, the J call TRBJ2-5; the D gene is possibly TRBD1 (5 bases). V dropped 0 bases and J dropped 2 bases, with 8 bases sitting between them. This CDR3 comprises 14 residues. Germline V gene data show CDR1 as SGHRS and CDR2 as YFSETQ. The CDR3 DNA reads TGCGCCAGCAGCTTGGCGGCAGGGCAAGAGACCCAGTACTTC. Protein sequence: CASSLAAGQETQYF. Using reference TRBV5-1 and TRBJ2-5 for the parts outside the CDR3, the full variable domain is KAGVTQTPRYLIKTRGQQVTLSCSPISGHRSVSWYQQTPGQGLQFLFEYFSETQRNKGNFPGRFSGRQFSNSRSEMNVSTLELGDSALYLCASSLAAGQETQYFGPGTRLLVL.

This clone occurred once. J is TRBJ2-7 and V is TRBV27; 9 bases line up with TRBD2. Germline V gene data show CDR1 as MNHEY and CDR2 as SMNVEV (reference sequence). With 4 bases clipped from V and 5 bases from J, the junction kept 6 bases outside the gene matches. The CDR3 contains 14 residues. The DNA for the CDR3 is TGTGCCAGCAGTTCTAGCGGGATCTACCACGAGCAGTACTTC. Its translation is CASSSSGIYHEQYF.

This chain connects TRBV15 to TRBJ2-1; TRBD2 agrees at 12 bases. CDR3 size: 15 residues. J lost 3 bases, V lost 5 bases, and 2 bases had no gene match. CDR1 and CDR2 from the germline V gene are LNHNV and YYDKDF (reference sequence). CDR3 DNA sequence: TGTGCCACCAGCCCGGGACTAGCGGGCTACAATGAGCAGTTCTTC. Its translation: CATSPGLAGYNEQFF.

The chain couples TRBV5-1 to TRBJ2-3; TRBD2 agrees at 10 bases. V gave up 4 bases and J gave up 1 base; unmatched junction bases: 3. This CDR3 contains 15 residues. Germline V gene lookup returns CDR1 SGHRS and CDR2 YFSETQ. The CDR3 bases are TGCGCCAGCAGCCGGACTAGCGGAGGCACAGATACGCAGTATTTT. Protein product: CASSRTSGGTDTQYF.

This clone appeared once. The rearrangement joins TRBV6-1 to TRBJ2-7, with 10 bases lining up with TRBD1. With 4 bases clipped from V and 6 bases from J, the junction kept 12 bases outside the gene matches. CDR1 MNHNS and CDR2 SASEGT come from the germline V gene. This CDR3 contains 16 residues. CDR3 in amino acids: CASSGPPGQGFGEQYF. CDR3 nucleotide sequence: TGTGCCAGCAGTGGTCCTCCGGGACAGGGGTTTGGCGAGCAGTACTTC.

The chain has TRBV28 and TRBJ1-2; a weak D match, TRBD1 (6 bases). Germline assignment: CDR1 MDHEN and CDR2 SYDVKM. Between the trimmed V and J ends, which lost 10 bases and 7 bases, there was a span of 13 bases. The CDR3 is 11 amino acids. CDR3 sequence: CATSGVGGYTF. The CDR3 bases are TGTGCCACCTCAGGGGTGGGTGGCTACACCTTC.

The chain links TRBV28 to TRBJ2-7, with TRBD2 as a possible D gene (5 bases). The V gene lost 3 bases and the J gene lost 6 bases, with 18 bases spanning the gap. Germline-derived CDR1 and CDR2 are MDHEN and SYDVKM. The CDR3 is 15 amino acids. The CDR3 here is CASSLSQPSRLEQYF. In DNA form, the CDR3 reads TGTGCCAGCAGTTTGAGTCAACCTAGCCGACTCGAGCAGTACTTC.

The chain has TRBV18 and TRBJ2-3; 8 positions agree with TRBD2. The V and J ends lost 8 bases and 2 bases, in that order; junction bases with no gene match: 9. There are 15 residues in the CDR3. The germline V gene has CDR1 KGHSH and CDR2 LQKENI. The CDR3 DNA reads TGTGCCAGCCTCCGAGATAGCGGGGTCACAGATACGCAGTATTTT. This encodes CASLRDSGVTDTQYF. The whole variable domain, remainder taken from reference TRBV18 and TRBJ2-3, is NAGVMQNPRHLVRRRGQEARLRCSPMKGHSHVYWYRQLPEEGLKFMVYLQKENIIDESGMPKERFSAEFPKEGPSILRIQQVVRGDSAAYFCASLRDSGVTDTQYFGPGTRLTVL.

The chain uses TRBV4-1 and TRBJ1-1, with 7 bases identical to TRBD1. The CDR3 has 15 residues. CDR1 is MGHRA and CDR2 is YSYEKL in the germline V gene. The ends lost 0 bases at V and 4 bases at J; junction bases unmatched: 5. Here the CDR3 DNA reads TGCGCCAGCAGCCAAGACGGGCCAGGGGGCACTGAAGCTTTCTTT. Residues: CASSQDGPGGTEAFF.

The rearrangement uses TRBV6-5 and TRBJ2-7; weak D call: TRBD1 (9 bases). CDR1 and CDR2 from the germline V gene are MNHEY and SVGAGI. Trimming removed 2 bases from V and 6 bases from J, with 20 bases in between. The length of the CDR3 is 16 residues. CDR3 residues: CASSYRGGDRAREQYF. The DNA of the CDR3 is TGTGCCAGCAGTTACCGGGGGGGGGACAGGGCGCGCGAGCAGTACTTC.

This clone was picked up one time. CDR3 in amino acids: CASKPGLAPGELFF. DNA of the CDR3: TGTGCCAGCAAGCCGGGACTAGCACCCGGGGAGCTGTTTTTT. The chain has TRBV27 and TRBJ2-2; 9 bases align to TRBD2. The junction had 6 bases not matched to a gene; V was cut back by 7 bases and J by 6 bases. The germline gives CDR1 MNHEY, CDR2 SMNVEV (reference sequence). This CDR3 has 14 amino acids.

The chain has TRBV7-8 and TRBJ2-2, with TRBD2 matching over 7 bases. Germline CDR1 and CDR2: SGHVS and FQNEAQ. The CDR3 is 13 amino acids. J gave up 7 bases and V 3 bases, and 2 bases lay outside the gene matches. The CDR3 DNA reads TGTGCCAGCAGCTTCGGGACTATCGGGGAGCTGTTTTTT. Amino acids: CASSFGTIGELFF.

The DNA of the CDR3 is TGTGCCAGCTCACCACCGGCCGGGACAGGGGGCACTGAAGCTTTCTTT. Its translation is CASSPPAGTGGTEAFF. V and J are TRBV18 and TRBJ1-1; 11 positions agree with TRBD1. The J segment lost 4 bases and the V segment lost 0 bases, leaving 4 bases of the junction unmatched. The CDR3 sequence is 16 residues long. Germline V gene data show CDR1 as KGHSH and CDR2 as LQKENI. Combining the CDR3 with reference TRBV18 and TRBJ1-1 gives the whole variable domain NAGVMQNPRHLVRRRGQEARLRCSPMKGHSHVYWYRQLPEEGLKFMVYLQKENIIDESGMPKERFSAEFPKEGPSILRIQQVVRGDSAAYFCASSPPAGTGGTEAFFGQGTRLTVV.

The chain uses TRBV7-9 and TRBJ2-2; the D gene is possibly TRBD1 (5 bases). V gave up 5 bases and J gave up 1 base, with 11 bases separating them. The germline V gene has CDR1 SEHNR and CDR2 FQNEAQ (reference sequence). This CDR3 is built from 15 residues. DNA for the CDR3: TGTGCCAGCAGCCCGACAGCTCTGAACACCGGGGAGCTGTTTTTT. Its translation: CASSPTALNTGELFF.